In its sample, the clone carrying this T cell receptor (beta chain) was seen many times. The authors amplified TCR beta CDR3 from genomic DNA using two-round multiplex PCR. First-round PCR used primers specific to each TRBV and TRBJ gene. A single record per CDR3 protein comes from TCRdb applying MiXCR to the multiplex PCR reads. The sample includes about 25,000 distinct CDR3 sequences, around 34% seen only once; the top ten take approximately 60%. Germline V gene sequence: CDR1 PRHDT, CDR2 FYEKMQ (reference sequence). V lost 1 base to trimming and J lost 0 bases; unmatched junction nucleotides: 10. This CDR3 has 21 residues. The data were taken from a study of prognosis after radiotherapy for stage I lung cancer. In the study overall: None of the patients had concurrent treatment alongside stereotactic body radiotherapy.

Blood, around 6 milliliters, was collected at each of two time points. This sequence was found in a donor older than 45 with non-small cell lung cancer. This rearrangement joins TRBV13 to TRBJ2-2; 14 bases fit TRBD2. The sequenced sample was PBMCs, obtained before or after stereotactic body radiation therapy (not recorded which). The CDR3 sequence is CASSLARGRLAGGTNTGELFF. DNA of the CDR3: TGTGCCAGCAGCTTAGCCCGGGGTCGACTAGCGGGAGGGACGAACACCGGGGAGCTGTTTTTT.